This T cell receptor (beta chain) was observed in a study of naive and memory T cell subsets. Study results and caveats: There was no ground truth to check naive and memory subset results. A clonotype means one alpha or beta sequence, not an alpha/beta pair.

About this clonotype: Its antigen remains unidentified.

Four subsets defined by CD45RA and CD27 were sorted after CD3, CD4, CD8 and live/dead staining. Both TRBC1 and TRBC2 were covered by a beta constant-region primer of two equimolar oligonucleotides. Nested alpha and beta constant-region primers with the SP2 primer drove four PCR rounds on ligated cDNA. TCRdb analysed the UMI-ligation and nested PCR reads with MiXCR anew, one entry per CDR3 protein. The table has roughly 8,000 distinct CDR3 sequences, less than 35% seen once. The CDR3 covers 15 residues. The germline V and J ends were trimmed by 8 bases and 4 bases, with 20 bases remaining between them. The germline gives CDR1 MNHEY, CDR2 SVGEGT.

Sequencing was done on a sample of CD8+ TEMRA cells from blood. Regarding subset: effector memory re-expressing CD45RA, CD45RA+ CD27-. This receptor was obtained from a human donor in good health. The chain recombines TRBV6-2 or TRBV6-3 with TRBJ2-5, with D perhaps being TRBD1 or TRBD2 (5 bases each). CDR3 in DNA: TGTGCCAGCGCTTCGTTTCAAAGGGACCTAGAGACCCAGTACTTC. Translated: CASASFQRDLETQYF.